This T cell receptor beta chain emerged from a study of long-term antiretroviral therapy in people with HIV. Study outcomes and limitations: Across all time points, the repertoire was dominated by clones that expanded before ART. CDR3 lengths in HIV samples spanned a narrower range than controls.

V lost 0 bases and J lost 0, with 9 bases in between. The CDR3 spans 16 residues. Germline V lookup: CDR1 MNHEY, CDR2 SMNVEV (reference sequence). Survey-level resolution applied to immunoSEQ assay v3.0. Per-sample targets for sequencing were 40,000-50,000 T-cell genomes. The method was immunoSEQ multiplex PCR; TCRdb's version includes in-frame clones alone and lacks a portion of them. The sample has approximately 22,000 clones; roughly 84% are singletons. Every one of the donors gave at least one pre-ART PBMC sample and at least two post-ART PBMC samples. In the case of this clone: Its antigen is currently unknown. The sample has other DNA sequences that encode this CDR3 too.

The sample was unsorted PBMCs, taken 0.1 years before starting antiretroviral therapy. This sequence joins TRBV27 and TRBJ2-1; D is ambiguous. The origin of this receptor is a man aged 18-30 years with HIV. The CDR3 loop reads CASSLSGGSSYNEQFF. The CDR3 coding sequence is TGTGCCAGCAGTTTATCAGGCGGCAGCTCCTACAATGAGCAGTTCTTC.